The T cell receptor (beta chain) described here comes from a study of T cell repertoires in cytomegalovirus infection. Across the whole study: Signatures in public TCR beta sequences pointed to both CMV infection and matching HLA type.

Study findings and constraints: Dominant in the ex vivo response were TCR beta clonotypes restricted by HLA-C and specific for CMV.

CDR1 is SGHAT and CDR2 is FQNNGV in the germline V gene. V was clipped by 2 bases and J by 4 bases; unmatched bases: 7. This CDR3 region has 15 residues. Worth noting for this clonotype: Its target is not known.

Via MiXCR, TCRdb re-called the reads, giving one row per CDR3 protein. The sample shows some 590,000 distinct CDR3 sequences, approximately 40% of them seen only once. The sample was cultured PBMCs, taken from culture after CMV antigen stimulation. The clonotype was recovered from a human donor in good health (CMV status not recorded). Some clones in this sample may be carry-over from other donors' samples. This chain links TRBV11-2 with TRBJ2-5, with 7 bases matching TRBD1. CDR3 bases: TGTGCCAGCAGCTTAAAGGGGGCGCAGGGAGAGACCCAGTACTTC. This translates into CASSLKGAQGETQYF.